The 7 T cell receptor beta chains in this list originate from one sample, sequenced in a study of molecular identifiers for immune sequencing clone quantification (dated 2018 in TCRdb). Library generation was performed with PCR. Instrument on record: Illumina HiSeq 4000. TCRdb trimmed public reads at Q25 via fastp, called clones via MiXCR and kept in-frame beta chains. Each CDR3 protein appears once, grouped with its most common genes and DNA. The sample records 63,000 or so distinct CDR3 sequences, around a sixth of which are singletons. The ten largest clones take up under 1.5% of the sample. What was sequenced was naive CD8+ T cells from blood, with Jurkat cell RNA spiked in. The sample's cell subset or site, from its label and the paper: FACS-sorted CD8+CD4-CCR7+CD45RA+ naive T cells. The receptors here all came from a human donor in good health. Some libraries in this study had Jurkat cell RNA spiked in.

This clonotype was counted once. A much larger clone differs by one base, so this may be a read error. V gene TRBV19 combines with J gene TRBJ2-7; 8 nucleotides line up with TRBD2. Germline loops: CDR1 LNHDA, CDR2 SQIVND (reference sequence). CDR3 size: 14 residues. The CDR3 DNA reads TGTGCCAGTAGTCCGGGACTAGGAAACTACGGGCAGTACTTC. It codes for CASSPGLGNYGQYF.

This clonotype was seen ten or more times. The V call is TRBV11-2, the J call TRBJ1-1; D is ambiguous. CDR3 length equals 13 residues. Deletions cut 3 bases from V and 6 bases from J, with 11 bases between. Germline V CDR1 and CDR2: SGHAT, FQNNGV. This CDR3 is CASSFGFDAEAFF. DNA for the CDR3: TGTGCCAGCAGCTTCGGGTTTGATGCTGAAGCTTTCTTT.

V is TRBV5-3 and J is TRBJ2-2, with D perhaps TRBD2 (6 bases). TRBV5-3 is designated an ORF whose function remains uncertain. Trimming took 8 bases from V and 4 from J, leaving 21 bases between them. The CDR3 has 16 amino acids. In nucleotides, the CDR3 is TGTGCCAGCAGCCCTGGCACTAGCAGTCCCACCGGGGAGCTGTTTTTT. Translation: CASSPGTSSPTGELFF.

This clonotype occurred many times. The rearrangement uses TRBV10-3 and TRBJ2-1; 8 bases map to TRBD2. The CDR3 consists of 17 residues. Per germline, CDR1 ENHRY and CDR2 SYGVKD. V lost 0 bases to trimming and J lost 3 bases; unmatched junction nucleotides: 7. The CDR3, as DNA: TGTGCCATCAGTGAGTCCGGAGGGCTAGCGGGCTACAATGAGCAGTTCTTC. Translation gives CAISESGGLAGYNEQFF.

In the case of this clonotype: This may come from a read error, since a much larger clone is one base off. The V and J genes are TRBV9 and TRBJ1-3; TRBD1 might be the D (5 bases). Germline V gene lookup returns CDR1 SGDLS and CDR2 YYNGEE. This CDR3 has 14 amino acids. Trimming took 4 bases from V and 8 from J, leaving 16 bases between them. For the CDR3, the DNA is TGTGCCAGCAGCATAGAGGGGAGTTTACACACCATATATTTT. This sequence encodes CASSIEGSLHTIYF.

This clonotype was counted only a few times. A read error may be the cause here, since a much bigger clone is one base away. CDR3 DNA sequence: TGTGCCAGTAGTATAGAGGCAATAGCGGAAGTAGAGACCCAGTACTTC. Amino acids: CASSIEAIAEVETQYF. The chain carries TRBV19 and TRBJ2-5, with TRBD2 as a possible D gene (6 bases). The CDR3 runs 16 residues. CDR1 and CDR2 (germline): LNHDA, SQIVND (reference sequence). V lost 0 bases to trimming and J lost 4 bases, with 15 bases between them. Full variable domain (missing parts from reference TRBV19 and TRBJ2-5): DGGITQSPKYLFRKEGQNVTLSCEQNLNHDAMYWYRQDPGQGLRLIYYSQIVNDFQKGDIAEGYSVSREKKESFPLTVTSAQKNPTAFYLCASSIEAIAEVETQYFGPGTRLLVL.

This clonotype occurred many times. This chain connects TRBV4-1 to TRBJ2-3; no clear D gene. The CDR3 totals 14 residues. Germline lookup yields CDR1 MGHRA and CDR2 YSYEKL. The V and J ends lost 1 base and 0 bases respectively, with 5 bases between them. As DNA, the CDR3 is TGCGCCAGCAGCCAAGCAGTTAGCACAGATACGCAGTATTTT. It encodes CASSQAVSTDTQYF.